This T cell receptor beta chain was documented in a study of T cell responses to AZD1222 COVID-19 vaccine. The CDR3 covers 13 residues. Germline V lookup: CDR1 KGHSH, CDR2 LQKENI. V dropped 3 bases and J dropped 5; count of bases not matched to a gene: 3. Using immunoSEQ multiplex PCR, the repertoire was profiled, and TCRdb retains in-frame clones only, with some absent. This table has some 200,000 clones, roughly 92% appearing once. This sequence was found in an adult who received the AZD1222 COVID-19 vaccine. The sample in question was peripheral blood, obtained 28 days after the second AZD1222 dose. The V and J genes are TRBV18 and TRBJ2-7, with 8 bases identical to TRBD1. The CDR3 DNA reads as TGTGCCAGCTCACCCGGACAGGGCCACGAGCAGTACTTC. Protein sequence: CASSPGQGHEQYF.